The next 28 T cell receptor beta chains were all read from a single sample in a study of CD8 T cells in ankylosing spondylitis. Using its own MiXCR run on the 5' RACE reads, TCRdb lists one record per CDR3 protein. The data show more than 150,000 distinct CDR3 sequences, 13% seen once. Material for sequencing was blood, either unsorted or a sorted T cell fraction (not recorded which). Source of these receptors: a female donor with ankylosing spondylitis or in good health (not recorded which).

This chain links TRBV4-2 with TRBJ2-1; D uncertain. The CDR3 spans 15 residues. Germline loops: CDR1 LGHNA, CDR2 YNFKEQ. V shed 1 base and J shed 2 bases, with 9 bases lying between them. CDR3: CASSQVSNTYNEQFF. DNA of the CDR3: TGTGCCAGCAGCCAAGTTAGCAATACCTACAATGAGCAGTTCTTC.

This clonotype was counted at least ten times. The rearrangement uses TRBV3-1 and TRBJ1-2, with D possibly TRBD1 on 5 matching bases. Trimming cost V 4 bases and J 6 bases, with 9 bases left between them. The germline gives CDR1 LGHDT, CDR2 YNNKEL (reference sequence). The CDR3 covers 12 residues. CDR3 coding DNA: TGTGCCAGCAGCCTCGGGACGGATGGCTACACCTTC. This sequence encodes CASSLGTDGYTF.

This clonotype was detected ten times or more. The gene calls are TRBV29-1 and TRBJ2-1; 9 bases are a match to TRBD1. The germline gives CDR1 SQVTM, CDR2 ANQGSEA. This CDR3 has 13 residues. Germline trimming cut 7 bases from V and 1 base from J; bases unmatched to any gene: 2. CDR3 nucleotides: TGCAGCGGGACAGGGGAGTCCTACAATGAGCAGTTCTTC. It encodes CSGTGESYNEQFF.

This clonotype was detected many times. The chain employs TRBV20-1 and TRBJ2-1; no clear D gene. This CDR3 has 13 residues. V dropped 6 bases and J dropped 0 bases, with 9 bases sitting between them. Germline V gene lookup returns CDR1 DFQATT and CDR2 SNEGSKA (reference sequence). The CDR3 loop reads CSAVADSYNEQFF. CDR3 bases: TGCAGTGCGGTGGCGGACTCCTACAATGAGCAGTTCTTC.

This clonotype was seen many times. The rearrangement uses TRBV20-1 and TRBJ2-7; perhaps TRBD2 as D (7 bases). This CDR3 is 14 amino acids long. Germline V gene sequence: CDR1 DFQATT, CDR2 SNEGSKA (reference sequence). V gave up 6 bases and J gave up 4 bases, with 19 bases separating them. The CDR3 loop reads CSALRGGDDYEQYF. The CDR3 region has the DNA TGCAGTGCCCTGAGGGGGGGGGATGATTACGAGCAGTACTTC.

The chain employs TRBV20-1 and TRBJ2-7; a possible D gene is TRBD1 (6 bases). The CDR3 extends over 14 amino acids. Germline CDR1 is DFQATT and CDR2 is SNEGSKA (reference sequence). The germline V and J ends were trimmed by 5 bases and 5 bases, with 19 bases remaining between them. The CDR3, as DNA: TGCAGTGCTGATTTACAGGGCTTAGGCCACGAGCAGTACTTC. Translating gives CSADLQGLGHEQYF.

The genes are TRBV19 and TRBJ2-3, with 9 bases matching TRBD2. From germline, CDR1 is LNHDA and CDR2 SQIVND (reference sequence). V was pared by 6 bases and J by 6 bases, with 4 bases of the junction left unmatched. CDR3 length equals 13 residues. The CDR3 reads CASRVAGADTQYF. As DNA, the CDR3 is TGTGCCAGTAGGGTAGCGGGAGCGGATACGCAGTATTTT. Looking up the rest from reference TRBV19 and TRBJ2-3 gives the full variable domain: DGGITQSPKYLFRKEGQNVTLSCEQNLNHDAMYWYRQDPGQGLRLIYYSQIVNDFQKGDIAEGYSVSREKKESFPLTVTSAQKNPTAFYLCASRVAGADTQYFGPGTRLTVL.

This clonotype appeared many times. The gene calls are TRBV10-3 and TRBJ2-3; D tentatively reads TRBD1 or TRBD2 (5 bases each). V gave up 9 bases and J gave up 0 bases, with 13 bases separating them. Germline loops: CDR1 ENHRY, CDR2 SYGVKD. CDR3 length: 14 residues. The CDR3 DNA reads TGTGCCATTTCACCGGGACCAAGCACAGATACGCAGTATTTT. The encoded protein is CAISPGPSTDTQYF.

There are a few counts of this clonotype. The chain is built from TRBV13 and TRBJ2-7; 10 bases agree with TRBD2. The length of the CDR3 is 17 residues. Germline-derived CDR1 and CDR2 are PRHDT and FYEKMQ (reference sequence). V trimming: 1 base; J trimming: 1 base; junction bases outside the gene matches: 7. CDR3 loop: CASSLVPGLALSYEQYF. The CDR3 region has the DNA TGTGCCAGCAGCTTAGTACCGGGACTAGCGTTGTCCTACGAGCAGTACTTC.

Only a few counts were recorded for this clonotype. J is TRBJ2-2 and V is TRBV20-1, with TRBD2 identical over 9 bases. V was pared by 6 bases and J by 5 bases, with 4 bases of the junction left unmatched. Germline V gene lookup returns CDR1 DFQATT and CDR2 SNEGSKA (reference sequence). This CDR3 is built from 13 residues. CDR3 loop: CSAAGGVTGELFF. CDR3 bases: TGCAGTGCGGCGGGAGGGGTAACCGGGGAGCTGTTTTTT.

This clonotype was observed a few times. The chain couples TRBV7-2 to TRBJ2-1; no definite D call. V shed 1 base and J shed 7 bases, with 14 bases lying between them. This CDR3 contains 15 residues. Germline CDR1 and CDR2: SGHTA and FQGNSA. The CDR3 sequence: CASSLVSADVNEQFF. The CDR3 DNA reads TGTGCCAGCAGCTTAGTATCTGCCGACGTAAATGAGCAGTTCTTC. The full variable domain, completed using reference TRBV7-2 and TRBJ2-1, is GAGVSQSPSNKVTEKGKDVELRCDPISGHTALYWYRQSLGQGLEFLIYFQGNSAPDKSGLPSDRFSAERTGGSVSTLTIQRTQQEDSAVYLCASSLVSADVNEQFFGPGTRLTVL.

There are many counts of this clonotype. This rearrangement joins TRBV6-1 to TRBJ1-4, with D perhaps TRBD1 (6 bases). The CDR3 consists of 14 residues. V gave up 6 bases and J gave up 4 bases, with 12 bases separating them. From germline, CDR1 is MNHNS and CDR2 SASEGT. In DNA, the CDR3 is TGTGCCAGCAGGATAACAGGGATTAATGAAAAACTGTTTTTT. The encoded protein is CASRITGINEKLFF.

In this sample, this clonotype turned up many times. The chain has TRBV4-3 and TRBJ1-4; the D gene is possibly TRBD1 (5 bases). The CDR3 length is 14 residues. With 0 bases removed from V and 5 bases from J, the gap between germline ends came to 7 bases. Germline V lookup: CDR1 LGHNA, CDR2 YSLEER. The CDR3 DNA reads TGCGCCAGCAGCCAAGAGACAGAGAATGAAAAACTGTTTTTT. It yields the protein CASSQETENEKLFF.

About this clonotype: One junction end disagrees with the germline gene, perhaps due to a read error. This chain links TRBV19 with TRBJ2-1; D is undetermined. CDR3 length equals 11 residues. Germline CDR1 is LNHDA and CDR2 is SQIVND (reference sequence). The CDR3 sequence: CVSSKLNEQFF. CDR3 nucleotides: TGTGTCAGTAGTAAGCTCAATGAGCAGTTCTTC.

This clonotype showed up many times. This chain joins TRBV12-3 or TRBV12-4 and TRBJ1-6; no reliable D call. The CDR3 has 13 residues. V dropped 2 bases and J dropped 13 bases, with 12 bases sitting between them. The CDR3 nucleotides read TGTGCCAGCAGTTTACCGGGTTCGGCCCCCCTCCACTTT. It is translated as CASSLPGSAPLHF.

This clonotype was found many times. The J gene is TRBJ2-3, the V gene TRBV7-9; 8 nucleotides agree with TRBD2. Germline loops: CDR1 SEHNR, CDR2 FQNEAQ (reference sequence). This CDR3 has 15 amino acids. The V segment lost 1 base and the J segment 1 base; nucleotides outside the gene matches: 1. CDR3 sequence (DNA): TGTGCCAGCAGCTTAGAGGGACTAGGCACAGATACGCAGTATTTT. Its protein is CASSLEGLGTDTQYF.

The chain is built from TRBV24-1 and TRBJ2-2; D gene uncertain. The CDR3 consists of 15 residues. V was clipped by 4 bases and J by 4 bases, with 12 bases between them. Looked up from germline, CDR1 is KGHDR and CDR2 is SFDVKD. CDR3 sequence (DNA): TGTGCCACCAGTGAACCCGGGCGAGCCACCGGGGAGCTGTTTTTT. This encodes CATSEPGRATGELFF.

The V gene is TRBV27, the J gene TRBJ1-5; 8 bases are shared with TRBD1. The germline V gene has CDR1 MNHEY and CDR2 SMNVEV (reference sequence). The CDR3 has 15 residues. V shed 3 bases, J shed 7 bases, and the junction held 8 bases outside the gene matches. The CDR3 sequence: CASSFDRGGRQPQHF. Written as DNA, the CDR3 is TGTGCCAGCAGTTTCGACAGGGGTGGTCGGCAGCCCCAGCATTTT.

This clonotype was counted many times. This sequence joins TRBV4-2 and TRBJ1-1; no clear D. Looked up from germline, CDR1 is LGHNA and CDR2 is YNFKEQ. This CDR3 region has 13 residues. With 0 bases removed from V and 1 base from J, the gap between germline ends came to 3 bases. The CDR3 reads CASSQDPNTEAFF. The CDR3 DNA follows: TGTGCCAGCAGCCAAGACCCGAACACTGAAGCTTTCTTT.

About this clonotype: This may be a read error, as it is one base from a much larger clone. As the CDR3 is not closed by the conserved phenylalanine or tryptophan, this likely results from a read error. The chain joins TRBV4-3 to TRBJ2-1; 11 bases agree with TRBD2. Germline lookup yields CDR1 LGHNA and CDR2 YSLEER. The CDR3 is 17 residues long. Trimming at V came to 0 bases and at J to 7 bases, leaving 8 bases not matched to a gene. The CDR3 loop reads CASSQDRLAGPSNEQFS. CDR3 nucleotides: TGCGCCAGCAGCCAAGATAGACTAGCGGGACCCTCTAATGAGCAGTTCTCC.

This clonotype was recorded at least ten times. This chain links TRBV20-1 with TRBJ2-7; TRBD1 is a possible D gene (6 bases). V was pared by 3 bases and J by 2 bases, with 20 bases between. The V gene's germline CDR1 is DFQATT and CDR2 SNEGSKA (reference sequence). The CDR3 runs to 16 residues. The CDR3 loop is CSARVGENRVPYEQYF. CDR3 sequence (DNA): TGCAGTGCTAGGGTGGGGGAGAACAGGGTCCCCTACGAGCAGTACTTC.

This clonotype was found many times. The chain employs TRBV7-9 and TRBJ2-7; 8 bases are shared with TRBD2. In germline, CDR1 is SEHNR, CDR2 FQNEAQ (reference sequence). J was trimmed by 2 bases and V by 5 bases; bases with no gene match: 11. The CDR3 runs 16 residues. The DNA of the CDR3 is TGTGCCAGCAGCAGTACTAGCGGCCCGAACGCCTACGAGCAGTACTTC. Translated: CASSSTSGPNAYEQYF.

This clonotype was seen ten or more times. This rearrangement joins TRBV20-1 to TRBJ1-5, with 10 bases that match TRBD1. The germline V gene has CDR1 DFQATT and CDR2 SNEGSKA (reference sequence). V dropped 5 bases and J dropped 5; count of bases not matched to a gene: 6. This CDR3 region has 14 residues. The CDR3 is CSAGLTGGDQPQHF. The CDR3 DNA is TGCAGTGCTGGATTGACAGGGGGCGATCAGCCCCAGCATTTT.

The V call is TRBV19, the J call TRBJ2-7; TRBD1 is a possible D gene (6 bases). This CDR3 spans 15 amino acids. CDR1 is LNHDA, CDR2 SQIVND, per germline (reference sequence). Trimming left V 0 bases short and J 6 bases short, with 15 bases between. The CDR3 coding sequence is TGTGCCAGTAGTATAGATCTCGGACAGCTCCCCGAGCAGTACTTC. It codes for CASSIDLGQLPEQYF.

This chain links TRBV18 with TRBJ1-1; D is unresolved. Trimming took off 5 bases at V and 8 bases at J, with 9 bases between the two ends. Germline V gives CDR1 KGHSH, CDR2 LQKENI. This CDR3 is built from 11 residues. For the CDR3, the DNA is TGTGCCAGCTCAGCCGAGGTGGAAGCTTTCTTT. Amino acids: CASSAEVEAFF.

This clonotype has ten or more counts. This chain connects TRBV6-2 or TRBV6-3 to TRBJ1-2; 12 bases line up with TRBD1. J was trimmed by 4 bases and V by 7 bases; bases with no gene match: 7. This CDR3 is built from 15 residues. Germline V gene data show CDR1 as MNHEY and CDR2 as SVGEGT. The CDR3 here is CASTPRGQGAYGYTF. The CDR3 nucleotides are TGTGCCAGCACCCCCCGGGGACAGGGGGCCTATGGCTACACCTTC.

This clonotype was counted at least ten times. The genes are TRBV6-5 and TRBJ2-1, with unresolved D. Germline lookup yields CDR1 MNHEY and CDR2 SVGAGI. The CDR3 spans 14 residues. V was clipped by 0 bases and J by 10 bases, with 13 bases between them. The CDR3 DNA follows: TGTGCCAGCAGTTACTCCCCTCAAATTAGGGAGCAGTTCTTC. Encoded protein: CASSYSPQIREQFF.

The CDR3 DNA follows: TGCAGTGCTATAACTGGACTAGCGGGGACCTACGAGCAGTACTTC. Its protein is CSAITGLAGTYEQYF. The chain joins TRBV20-1 to TRBJ2-7; 12 bases are shared with TRBD2. Germline V CDR1 and CDR2: DFQATT, SNEGSKA (reference sequence). The CDR3 totals 15 residues. With V trimmed by 4 bases and J by 2 bases, 6 bases remained unmatched.